A selection of T cell receptor beta chains follows, all from one sample in a study of HIV-infected patients and healthy controls. TCRdb independently ran MiXCR on the 5' RACE reads; one entry per CDR3 protein. The table has around 18,000 distinct CDR3 sequences, about a tenth seen once. Sequencing was done on a sample of blood. The receptors here all came from an adult in good health. The CDR3 runs from the conserved cysteine through the conserved F or W. Fields, in order: clone size, D gene, J gene, V gene, CDR3 DNA, CDR3 protein. D genes are given only for firm matches. Where a row states a size, it is once, few, many or the class of an expanded clone; other rows omit it.

many | - | TRBJ2-5 | TRBV10-3 | TGTGCCATCAGTGAGTCGTTAGACCAAGAGACCCAGTACTTC | CAISESLDQETQYF
many | TRBD1 | TRBJ1-3 | TRBV7-9 | TGTGCCAGCAGCCGTATAGGTGGGACAGAGGCCTCTGGAAACACCATATATTTT | CASSRIGGTEASGNTIYF
many | - | TRBJ2-1 | TRBV5-1 | TGCGCCAGCAGCCCGCTGAGCAATGAGCAGTTCTTC | CASSPLSNEQFF
many | - | TRBJ2-7 | TRBV3-1 | TGTGCCAGCAGCCCTTACTCCTCCTACGAGCAGTACTTC | CASSPYSSYEQYF
- | - | TRBJ2-5 | TRBV6-5 | TGTGCCAGCAGCCAGGCGTGGAAAGAGACCCAGTACTTC | CASSQAWKETQYF
many | TRBD2 | TRBJ2-3 | TRBV12-3/TRBV12-4 | TGTGCCAGCAGCTGGGGACTAGCGGAGGTTAGCACAGATACGCAGTATTTT | CASSWGLAEVSTDTQYF
many | - | TRBJ2-1 | TRBV10-3 | TGTGCCATCAGTGAGCCGGAAGGGGGCAATGAGCAGTTCTTC | CAISEPEGGNEQFF
many | TRBD1 | TRBJ2-5 | TRBV29-1 | TGCAGCGTCGACAGGGGGCAAGAGACCCAGTACTTC | CSVDRGQETQYF
- | - | TRBJ2-3 | TRBV20-1 | TGCAGTGCTAGGGGCCCTCAGGATACGCAGTATTTT | CSARGPQDTQYF
- | - | TRBJ2-7 | TRBV7-2 | TGTGCCAGCAGCTTCGGTCGGGAGAACGAGCAGTACTTC | CASSFGRENEQYF
- | - | TRBJ1-1 | TRBV18 | TGTGCCAGCACCCCTCGTTTGGGAGGGATGAACACTGAAGCTTTCTTT | CASTPRLGGMNTEAFF
- | - | TRBJ2-3 | TRBV27 | TGTGCCAGCAGTTTGACCCCCGGGGCCACAGATACGCAGTATTTT | CASSLTPGATDTQYF
- | TRBD2 | TRBJ2-6 | TRBV29-1 | TGCAGCGTTGAAGATCGGGGGGTAGGGGCCAACGTCCTGACTTTC | CSVEDRGVGANVLTF
many | - | TRBJ2-1 | TRBV12-3/TRBV12-4 | TGTGCCAGCAGGAATGACCCGTGGGAGTCCTACAATGAGCAGTTCTTC | CASRNDPWESYNEQFF
few | - | TRBJ2-3 | TRBV5-5 | TGTGCCAGCAGCCAACACGGGTCTCCAATCCGGACAGATACGCAGTATTTT | CASSQHGSPIRTDTQYF
many | - | TRBJ1-5 | TRBV5-1 | TGCGCCAGCAGCTTCGAAGGCAGCTTAAATCAGCCCCAGCATTTT | CASSFEGSLNQPQHF
- | TRBD2 | TRBJ2-2 | TRBV29-1 | TGCAGCGCGTCTAGCGGGGGGAACACCGGGGAGCTGTTTTTT | CSASSGGNTGELFF
- | TRBD1 | TRBJ2-3 | TRBV4-1 | TGCGCCAGCAGGGACAGGGGGCCGACAGATACGCAGTATTTT | CASRDRGPTDTQYF
few | - | TRBJ2-2 | TRBV5-1 | TGCGCCAGCAGAAAGGGCGCCCTTCTATCCGACGGGGAGCTGTTTTTT | CASRKGALLSDGELFF
many | - | TRBJ2-7 | TRBV5-1 | TGCGCCAGCAGCGCCGACACGCTCCTCGACGAGCAGTACTTC | CASSADTLLDEQYF
many | TRBD2 | TRBJ2-3 | TRBV5-4 | TGTGCCAGCAGCTTGCACAGCGGGAGAACGGATACGCAGTATTTT | CASSLHSGRTDTQYF
many | - | TRBJ1-1 | TRBV6-1 | TGTGCCAGCAGTCCGACTGGAGGGACTGAAGCTTTCTTT | CASSPTGGTEAFF
many | - | TRBJ1-5 | TRBV4-2 | TGTGCCAGCAGCCACGGGGGGAGCCAGCCCCAGCATTTT | CASSHGGSQPQHF
many | - | TRBJ2-4 | TRBV11-3 | TGTGCCAGCAGCTCGCCCCCACTGGGTACTACTGCGGTAATAGCCAAAAACATTCAGTACTTC | CASSSPPLGTTAVIAKNIQYF
few | TRBD1 | TRBJ2-1 | TRBV18 | TGTGCCAGCTCACCAGCCGGGACAGGGGATGAGCAGTTCTTC | CASSPAGTGDEQFF
few | TRBD2 | TRBJ2-3 | TRBV4-2 | TGTGCCAGCAGCCAAGTGCGGGCGGGAGGGCCCGCAGATACGCAGTATTTT | CASSQVRAGGPADTQYF
medium-sized | TRBD2 | TRBJ2-1 | TRBV28 | TGTGCCAGCAGAATAGCGGGACTCTACAATGAGCAGTTCTTC | CASRIAGLYNEQFF
many | - | TRBJ2-5 | TRBV4-1 | TGCGCCAGCAGCCAAGATATGGCTCGAGAGACCCAGTACTTC | CASSQDMARETQYF
many | - | TRBJ2-7 | TRBV29-1 | TGCAGCGTTGAAGTCCCGGGATATTATTACGAGCAGTACTTC | CSVEVPGYYYEQYF
medium-sized | - | TRBJ1-5 | TRBV19 | TGTGCCAGTAGTCCCGAGGCGGGGAGGGGTAGCAATCAGCCCCAGCATTTT | CASSPEAGRGSNQPQHF
many | - | TRBJ1-1 | TRBV11-2 | TGTGCCAGCAGCTTAGAACGGAACACTGAAGCTTTCTTT | CASSLERNTEAFF
- | - | TRBJ2-1 | TRBV27 | TGTGCCAGCACCGCTAGTAGGGCTTTACAGGATGAGCAGTTCTTC | CASTASRALQDEQFF
- | - | TRBJ1-3 | TRBV4-1 | TGCGCCAGCAGCCAAACAGCCTCTGGAAACACCATATATTTT | CASSQTASGNTIYF
many | - | TRBJ2-3 | TRBV5-4 | TGTGCCAGCAGCCCAGGGACTGTGGGCACAGATACGCAGTATTTT | CASSPGTVGTDTQYF
- | - | TRBJ2-3 | TRBV11-2 | TGTGCCAGCAGCTTAGAAGGATCCTCTAGCGCAGATACGCAGTATTTT | CASSLEGSSSADTQYF
- | - | TRBJ2-6 | TRBV4-2 | TGTGCCAGCAGCCAAGATACTAGTTCTGGGGCCAACGTCCTGACTTTC | CASSQDTSSGANVLTF
few | TRBD2 | TRBJ2-1 | TRBV4-2 | TGTGCCAGCAGCCAAGGTAGGGAGGGGCTCAATGAGCAGTTCTTC | CASSQGREGLNEQFF
many | TRBD2 | TRBJ2-5 | TRBV7-7 | TGTGCCAGCAGTAACGGACTAGCAGCCCCTCAAGAGACCCAGTACTTC | CASSNGLAAPQETQYF
few | - | TRBJ1-1 | TRBV5-1 | TGCGCCATCCCCTGGACTGGGCAGTCGAGCACTGAAGCTTTCTTT | CAIPWTGQSSTEAFF
- | - | TRBJ1-3 | TRBV25-1 | TGTGCCAGCAGTCAAGAGGGGTCTGGAAACACCATATATTTT | CASSQEGSGNTIYF
few | - | TRBJ2-7 | TRBV5-6 | TGTGCCAGCAGCCCTCGACCCCGACAGACGTACGAGCAGTACTTC | CASSPRPRQTYEQYF
medium-sized | TRBD1 | TRBJ2-7 | TRBV14 | TGTGCCAGCAGCCATGGGACAGGCCCCTACGAGCAGTACTTC | CASSHGTGPYEQYF
medium-sized | - | TRBJ2-1 | TRBV11-2 | TGTGCCAGCAGCTTAGAACGGTGGTATGAGCAGTTCTTC | CASSLERWYEQFF
few | - | TRBJ2-6 | TRBV19 | TGTGCCAGTAGGACAGGAACTGGGGCCAACGTCCTGACTTTC | CASRTGTGANVLTF
few | TRBD2 | TRBJ2-7 | TRBV5-4 | TGTGCCAGCAGCTTGGGGGAGCGGGAGGGCCTGGACGAGCAGTACTTC | CASSLGEREGLDEQYF
medium-sized | TRBD1 | TRBJ1-1 | TRBV11-2 | TGTGCCAGCAGCTTAATCCCAGGGGGTGAAACTGAAGCTTTCTTT | CASSLIPGGETEAFF
- | TRBD2 | TRBJ2-7 | TRBV20-1 | TGCAGTGCTGCCCGAGCGACTAGCGGGATTTCCCACGAGCAGTACTTC | CSAARATSGISHEQYF
many | TRBD1 | TRBJ2-5 | TRBV4-2 | TGTGCCAGCAGCCAGGACAGGGTGCAAGAGACCCAGTACTTC | CASSQDRVQETQYF
many | TRBD2 | TRBJ2-7 | TRBV6-5 | TGTGCCAGCGGTGCTAGCGGTCCCTACGAGCAGTACTTC | CASGASGPYEQYF
many | TRBD1 | TRBJ2-7 | TRBV5-1 | TGCGCCAGCAGCTTTACAGGGGACTACGAGCAGTACTTC | CASSFTGDYEQYF
many | TRBD2 | TRBJ2-5 | TRBV7-9 | TGTGCCAGCAGCGCGGGACTAGCGGGAGAAGAGACCCAGTACTTC | CASSAGLAGEETQYF
many | - | TRBJ1-5 | TRBV20-1 | TGCAGTGCTAGACCTCGAAACGACCCGAATCAGCCCCAGCATTTT | CSARPRNDPNQPQHF
- | TRBD1 | TRBJ2-2 | TRBV30 | TGTGCCTGGAGTGTAGGGACAGCCACCGGGGAGCTGTTTTTT | CAWSVGTATGELFF
medium-sized | TRBD2 | TRBJ2-1 | TRBV27 | TGTGCCAGCAGTTTATTAGACGGGAGGGCGTACAATGAGCAGTTCTTC | CASSLLDGRAYNEQFF
many | - | TRBJ1-6 | TRBV7-3 | TGTGCCAGCACCCCCCACTCACCCCTCCACTTT | CASTPHSPLHF
- | - | TRBJ2-3 | TRBV27 | TGTGCCAGCAGTGCCTTCGGGGTGGAGTTGCTCACAGATACGCAGTATTTT | CASSAFGVELLTDTQYF